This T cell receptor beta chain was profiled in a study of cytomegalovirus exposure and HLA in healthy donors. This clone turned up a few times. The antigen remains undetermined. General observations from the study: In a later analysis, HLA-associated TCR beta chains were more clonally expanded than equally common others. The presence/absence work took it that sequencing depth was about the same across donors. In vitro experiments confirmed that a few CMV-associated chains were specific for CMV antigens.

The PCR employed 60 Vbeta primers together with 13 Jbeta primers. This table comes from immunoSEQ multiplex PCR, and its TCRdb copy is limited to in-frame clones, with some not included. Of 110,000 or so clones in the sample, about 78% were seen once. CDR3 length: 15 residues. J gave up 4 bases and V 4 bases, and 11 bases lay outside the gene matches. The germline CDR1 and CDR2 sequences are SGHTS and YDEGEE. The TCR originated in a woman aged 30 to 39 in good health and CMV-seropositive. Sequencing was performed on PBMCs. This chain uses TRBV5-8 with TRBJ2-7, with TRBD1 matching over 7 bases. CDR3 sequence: CASSPIPGQSYEQYF. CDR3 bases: TGTGCCAGCAGCCCCATCCCGGGACAGAGTTACGAGCAGTACTTC.